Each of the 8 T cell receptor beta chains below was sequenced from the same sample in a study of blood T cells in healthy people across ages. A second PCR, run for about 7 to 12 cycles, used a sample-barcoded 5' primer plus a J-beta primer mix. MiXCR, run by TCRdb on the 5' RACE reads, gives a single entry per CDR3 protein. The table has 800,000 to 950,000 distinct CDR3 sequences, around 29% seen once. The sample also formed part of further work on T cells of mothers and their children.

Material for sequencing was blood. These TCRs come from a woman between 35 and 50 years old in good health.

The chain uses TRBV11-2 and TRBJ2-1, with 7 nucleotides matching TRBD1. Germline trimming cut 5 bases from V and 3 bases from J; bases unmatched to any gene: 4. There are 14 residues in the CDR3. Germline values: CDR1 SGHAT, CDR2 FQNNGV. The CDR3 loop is CASSGTAHYNEQFF. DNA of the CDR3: TGTGCCAGCAGCGGGACAGCTCACTACAATGAGCAGTTCTTC.

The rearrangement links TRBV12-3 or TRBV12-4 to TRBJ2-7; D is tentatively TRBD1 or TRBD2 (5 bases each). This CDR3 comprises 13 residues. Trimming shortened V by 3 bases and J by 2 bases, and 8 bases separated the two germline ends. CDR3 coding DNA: TGTGCCAGCAGTTTTGGGGACCCCTACGAGCAGTACTTC. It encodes CASSFGDPYEQYF.

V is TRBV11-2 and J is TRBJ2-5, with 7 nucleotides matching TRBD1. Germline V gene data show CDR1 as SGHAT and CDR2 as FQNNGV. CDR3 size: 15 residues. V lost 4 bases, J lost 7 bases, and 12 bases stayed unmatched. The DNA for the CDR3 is TGTGCCAGCAGCTCTACCGGACAGGTCCCAGGGACCCAGTACTTC. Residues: CASSSTGQVPGTQYF.

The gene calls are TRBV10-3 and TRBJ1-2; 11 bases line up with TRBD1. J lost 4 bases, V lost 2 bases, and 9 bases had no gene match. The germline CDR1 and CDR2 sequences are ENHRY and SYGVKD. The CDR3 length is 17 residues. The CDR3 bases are TGTGCCATCAGTGAGAGTGGTACCGGGACAGGGGGCTATGGCTACACCTTC. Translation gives CAISESGTGTGGYGYTF.

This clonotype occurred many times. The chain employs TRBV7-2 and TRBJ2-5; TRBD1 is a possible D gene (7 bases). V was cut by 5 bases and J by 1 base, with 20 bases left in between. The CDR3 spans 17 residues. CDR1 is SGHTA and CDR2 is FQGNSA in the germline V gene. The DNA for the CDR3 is TGTGCCAGCAGCAGAGGGGGCGGGGTATTCCTCCAAGAGACCCAGTACTTC. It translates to CASSRGGGVFLQETQYF. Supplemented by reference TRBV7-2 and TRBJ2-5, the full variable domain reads GAGVSQSPSNKVTEKGKDVELRCDPISGHTALYWYRQSLGQGLEFLIYFQGNSAPDKSGLPSDRFSAERTGGSVSTLTIQRTQQEDSAVYLCASSRGGGVFLQETQYFGPGTRLLVL.

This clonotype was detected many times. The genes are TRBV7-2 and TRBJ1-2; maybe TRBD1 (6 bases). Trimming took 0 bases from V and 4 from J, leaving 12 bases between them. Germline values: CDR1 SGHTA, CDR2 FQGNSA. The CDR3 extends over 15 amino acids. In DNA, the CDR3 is TGTGCCAGCAGCTTAGCGGGGGGCACTTTCTATGGCTACACCTTC. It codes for CASSLAGGTFYGYTF.

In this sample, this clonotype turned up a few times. The chain's CDR3 is CASSESGRGGYGYTF. In nucleotides, the CDR3 is TGTGCCAGCAGTGAAAGTGGCAGGGGAGGCTATGGCTACACCTTC. The chain has TRBV2 and TRBJ1-2; TRBD1 is a possible D gene (6 bases). Germline V lookup: CDR1 SNHLY, CDR2 FYNNEI. The CDR3 length is 15 residues. Trimming took off 2 bases at V and 4 bases at J, with 14 bases between the two ends.

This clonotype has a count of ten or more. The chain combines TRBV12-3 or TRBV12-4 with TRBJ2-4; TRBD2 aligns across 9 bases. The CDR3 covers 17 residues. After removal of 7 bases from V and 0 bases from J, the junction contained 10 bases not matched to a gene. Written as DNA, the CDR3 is TGTGCCAGCACAGGCGGGGGGGGCTCCTTAGCCAAAAACATTCAGTACTTC. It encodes CASTGGGGSLAKNIQYF.